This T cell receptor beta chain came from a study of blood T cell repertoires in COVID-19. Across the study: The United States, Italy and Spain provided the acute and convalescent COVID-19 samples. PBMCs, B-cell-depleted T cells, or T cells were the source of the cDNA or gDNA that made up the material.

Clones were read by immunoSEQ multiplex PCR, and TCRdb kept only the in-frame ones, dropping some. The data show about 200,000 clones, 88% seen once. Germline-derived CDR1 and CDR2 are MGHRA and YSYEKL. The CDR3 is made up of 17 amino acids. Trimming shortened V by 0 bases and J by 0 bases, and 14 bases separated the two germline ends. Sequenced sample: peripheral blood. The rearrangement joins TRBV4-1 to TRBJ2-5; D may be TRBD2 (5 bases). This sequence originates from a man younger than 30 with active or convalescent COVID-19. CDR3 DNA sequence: TGCGCCAGCAGCCAAGAGGGTTCCGGGAACAACCAAGAGACCCAGTACTTC. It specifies CASSQEGSGNNQETQYF.